The clone carrying this T cell receptor beta chain was seen a few times. The repertoire was sequenced with immunoSEQ multiplex PCR; TCRdb's copy has only in-frame clones and lacks some. The sample carries approximately 35,000 clones, more than 65% recorded once. The CDR3 sequence is 13 residues long. V lost 0 bases to trimming and J lost 6 bases, with 6 bases between them. Germline V lookup: CDR1 SGHAT, CDR2 FQNNGV. The sample is drawn from a study of blood T cell repertoires in COVID-19. The chain has TRBV11-2 and TRBJ1-5, with D unresolved. This clonotype was sampled from a human donor in a cohort sampled during active COVID-19. Sequencing input: peripheral blood. CDR3 loop: CASSLDRGQPQHF. The DNA of the CDR3 is TGTGCCAGCAGCTTAGATCGGGGTCAGCCCCAGCATTTT.